This paragraph covers one T cell receptor (beta chain) sequence. Under the authors' procedure: From reference gene primer amplification, estimates of nucleated cell counts were derived. Assay used: immunoSEQ multiplex PCR; TCRdb lists only in-frame clones, some missing. D and trimming come from the DNA, and the V and J calls and clone size come from that table. The sample records about 310,000 clones, 87% being singletons. The data were taken from a study of blood T cell repertoires in COVID-19. CDR3 length equals 16 residues. V lost 0 bases, J lost 7 bases, and 8 bases stayed unmatched. From germline, CDR1 is KGHSH and CDR2 LQKENI.

This chain links TRBV18 with TRBJ2-1; 8 nucleotides agree with TRBD2. Input material: PBMCs or T cells enriched from blood (not recorded which). This clonotype was sampled from a woman younger than 35 who had recovered from COVID-19. DNA for the CDR3: TGTGCCAGCTCACCACCCTTCTCGGGAGGGGCGAATGAGCAGTTCTTC. Its translation: CASSPPFSGGANEQFF.